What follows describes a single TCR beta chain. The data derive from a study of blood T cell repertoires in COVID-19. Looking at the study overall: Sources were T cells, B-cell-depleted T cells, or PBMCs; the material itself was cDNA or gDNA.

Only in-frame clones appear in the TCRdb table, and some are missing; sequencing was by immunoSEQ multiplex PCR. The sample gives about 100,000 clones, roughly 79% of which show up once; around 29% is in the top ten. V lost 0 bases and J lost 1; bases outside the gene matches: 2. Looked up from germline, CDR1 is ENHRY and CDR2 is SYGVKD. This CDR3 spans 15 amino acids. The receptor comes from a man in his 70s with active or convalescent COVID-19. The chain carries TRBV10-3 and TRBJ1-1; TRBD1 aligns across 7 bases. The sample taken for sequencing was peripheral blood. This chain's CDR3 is CAISESPGGNTEAFF. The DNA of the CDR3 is TGTGCCATCAGTGAGTCGCCAGGGGGGAACACTGAAGCTTTCTTT.